This T cell receptor (beta chain) was found in a study of blood T cell repertoires in COVID-19. Comments on this clone: Other DNA sequences within the sample encode an identical CDR3.

Original handling: Estimation of nucleated cell counts relied on the amplification of reference gene primers. Here immunoSEQ multiplex PCR was the method, and the copy in TCRdb shows in-frame clones only, minus some. The D gene and trimming were derived from the DNA, and the V and J assignments and clone size from that table. Among under 200,000 clones listed, 80% to 85% were seen once. Germline-derived CDR1 and CDR2 are MNHEY and SVGAGI. CDR3 length equals 13 residues. V gave up 0 bases and J gave up 5 bases, with 7 bases separating them. The chain is built from TRBV6-5 and TRBJ1-1, with D perhaps TRBD1 (6 bases). The clonotype originates from a man aged 65 to 79 with active or convalescent COVID-19. Material for sequencing was peripheral blood. The CDR3 protein is CASSYSRGTEAFF. The CDR3 DNA reads TGTGCCAGCAGTTACTCGAGGGGGACTGAAGCTTTCTTT.